The 3 T cell receptor beta chains below come from one sample, sequenced in a study of blood T cell repertoires in COVID-19. Clones were sequenced by immunoSEQ multiplex PCR, and TCRdb holds only the in-frame ones, with some missing. The repertoire holds approximately 210,000 clones, with about 88% as singletons. Sequencing input: peripheral blood. The receptors were gathered from a woman aged 40 to 49 who had recovered from COVID-19.

The rearrangement links TRBV6-5 to TRBJ2-2, with D maybe TRBD1 (5 bases). CDR3 length: 16 amino acids. Trimming pared 2 bases from V and 0 bases from J, leaving 10 bases between. CDR1 and CDR2 from the germline V gene are MNHEY and SVGAGI. The CDR3 spells CASSYRKTANTGELFF. The CDR3 nucleotides are TGTGCCAGCAGTTACCGCAAGACAGCGAACACCGGGGAGCTGTTTTTT.

The CDR3: CASSRAGGNQPQHF. CDR3 DNA: TGTGCCAGCAGTCGGGCAGGGGGCAATCAGCCCCAGCATTTT. The rearrangement links TRBV6-6 to TRBJ1-5; TRBD1 might be the D (6 bases). Germline values: CDR1 MNHNY, CDR2 SVGAGI (reference sequence). Trimming stripped 5 bases from V and 2 bases from J, with 10 bases between. CDR3 length: 14 residues.

The chain links TRBV9 to TRBJ2-3, with 8 bases fitting TRBD2. The CDR3 is 16 residues long. Germline lookup yields CDR1 SGDLS and CDR2 YYNGEE. Trimming took 0 bases from V and 2 from J; bases not matched to a gene: 5. In DNA, the CDR3 is TGTGCCAGCAGCGTAGGCACTAGCGGAACCACAGATACGCAGTATTTT. It codes for CASSVGTSGTTDTQYF.